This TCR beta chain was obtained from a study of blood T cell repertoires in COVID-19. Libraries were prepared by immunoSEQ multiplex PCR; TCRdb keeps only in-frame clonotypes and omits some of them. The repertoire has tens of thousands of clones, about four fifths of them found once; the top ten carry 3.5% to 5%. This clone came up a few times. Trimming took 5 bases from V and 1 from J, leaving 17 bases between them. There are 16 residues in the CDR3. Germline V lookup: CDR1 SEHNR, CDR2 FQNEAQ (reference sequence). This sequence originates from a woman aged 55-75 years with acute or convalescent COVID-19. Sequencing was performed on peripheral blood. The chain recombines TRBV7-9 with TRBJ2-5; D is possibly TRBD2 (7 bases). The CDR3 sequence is CASSPTDRGAQETQYF. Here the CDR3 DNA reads TGTGCCAGCAGCCCGACTGACCGGGGGGCCCAAGAGACCCAGTACTTC.